Listed below are T cell receptor beta chains from one sample, sequenced in a study of T cell responses to AZD1222 COVID-19 vaccine. Clones were sequenced by immunoSEQ multiplex PCR, and TCRdb holds only the in-frame ones, with some missing. Among 200,000 or so clones listed, roughly 91% were seen once. Sequences were derived from peripheral blood, sampled on day 0 of MenACWY control vaccination. The receptors derive from an adult in good health. Each CDR3 is given with its conserved first and last residue. The D gene is left open where the match is weak. The size of a clone is reported for some rows only, either as once, few or many, or as a class for expanded clones.

CDR3 protein,CDR3 DNA,J gene,clone size,V gene,D gene
CAWSILGNQPQHF,TGTGCCTGGAGTATTCTTGGCAATCAGCCCCAGCATTTT,TRBJ1-5,once,TRBV30,.
CAWSGNGSPFDNEQFF,TGTGCCTGGAGTGGGAACGGGTCCCCTTTCGACAATGAGCAGTTCTTC,TRBJ2-1,.,TRBV30,.
CASNPGGSSGNTIYF,TGTGCCAGCAACCCTGGGGGTAGCTCAGGAAACACCATATATTTT,TRBJ1-3,.,TRBV28,.
CASSSPVGANVLTF,TGTGCCAGCAGCTCCCCAGTTGGGGCCAACGTCCTGACTTTC,TRBJ2-6,.,TRBV28,.
CASSFGFGRPLYEQYF,TGTGCCAGCAGTTTCGGATTCGGACGGCCACTCTACGAGCAGTACTTC,TRBJ2-7,.,TRBV27,.
CASSYSGAKGGELFF,TGTGCCAGCAGTTACTCGGGGGCCAAGGGAGGGGAACTGTTTTTT,TRBJ1-4,.,TRBV6-5,.
CASSWGQGQPQHF,TGTGCCAGCAGCTGGGGACAGGGTCAGCCCCAGCATTTT,TRBJ1-5,.,TRBV5-6,TRBD1
CASSPGGGLNYGYTF,TGTGCCAGCAGCCCAGGCGGGGGGCTCAACTATGGCTACACCTTC,TRBJ1-2,.,TRBV7-2,.
CASRRQGSGANVLTF,TGTGCCAGCAGAAGACAGGGCTCTGGGGCCAACGTCCTGACTTTC,TRBJ2-6,.,TRBV6-5,TRBD1
CASSLTWDTGGGYGYTF,TGCGCCAGCAGCCTGACGTGGGATACAGGGGGCGGCTATGGCTACACCTTC,TRBJ1-2,.,TRBV5-1,TRBD1
CASSVSGGARETQYF,TGTGCCAGCAGCGTTAGCGGGGGGGCCAGGGAGACCCAGTACTTC,TRBJ2-5,.,TRBV3-1/TRBV3-2,TRBD2
CASSDSSSYNSPLHF,TGTGCCAGTAGTGACAGTAGCTCCTATAATTCACCCCTCCACTTT,TRBJ1-6,.,TRBV19,.
CASSVRTQSSGNTIYF,TGTGCCAGCAGCGTCAGGACCCAGAGCTCTGGAAACACCATATATTTT,TRBJ1-3,.,TRBV13,.
CASSPIVIGSPLHF,TGTGCCAGCAGCCCGATCGTCATAGGATCACCCCTCCACTTT,TRBJ1-6,.,TRBV3-1/TRBV3-2,.
CASSLANGQRRYGYTF,TGTGCCAGCAGCTTGGCCAACGGGCAGAGGAGGTATGGCTACACCTTC,TRBJ1-2,.,TRBV5-6,.
CATSNRDLGYTF,TGTGCCACCAGCAACAGGGATCTTGGCTACACCTTC,TRBJ1-2,.,TRBV24-1,.
CAWSFRDRGTYGYTF,TGTGCCTGGAGTTTCCGGGACAGGGGGACCTATGGCTACACCTTC,TRBJ1-2,.,TRBV30,TRBD1
CASSSRLAGDSYEQYF,TGTGCCAGCAGCTCCAGACTAGCGGGGGACTCCTACGAGCAGTACTTC,TRBJ2-7,.,TRBV11-2,TRBD2
CASSLAGIIQETQYF,TGTGCCAGCAGCTTAGCTGGGATTATACAAGAGACCCAGTACTTC,TRBJ2-5,.,TRBV7-2,.
CSVEKSPCCSQHF,TGCAGCGTTGAAAAATCTCCTTGTTGCTCCCAGCATTTT,TRBJ1-5,.,TRBV29-1,.
CASSLDGGPYGYTF,TGTGCCAGCAGCTTGGATGGGGGGCCCTATGGCTACACCTTC,TRBJ1-2,.,TRBV5-6,.
CASGGQGNTGELFF,TGTGCCAGCGGGGGACAGGGGAACACCGGGGAGCTGTTTTTT,TRBJ2-2,.,TRBV2,TRBD1
CASSPGDRRNTEAFF,TGCGCCAGCAGCCCGGGGGACAGGCGGAACACTGAAGCTTTCTTT,TRBJ1-1,.,TRBV5-1,TRBD1
CACNRGRSNQPQHF,TGTGCCTGCAACAGGGGGCGCAGCAATCAGCCCCAGCATTTT,TRBJ1-5,.,TRBV2,TRBD1
CASMEARGYGYTF,TGTGCCAGCATGGAGGCTAGGGGATATGGCTACACCTTC,TRBJ1-2,.,TRBV28,.
CASSLQGTGELFF,TGTGCCAGCAGCCTTCAGGGTACCGGGGAGCTGTTTTTT,TRBJ2-2,.,TRBV3-1/TRBV3-2,.
CASSNVAARHNSPLHF,TGTGCCAGCAGCAACGTGGCAGCGAGGCATAATTCACCCCTCCACTTT,TRBJ1-6,.,TRBV5-6,.
CATSLGNTEAFF,TGTGCCACCTCCCTAGGGAACACTGAAGCTTTCTTT,TRBJ1-1,.,TRBV28,.
CATSLRGAGEQFF,TGTGCCACCAGCCTAAGGGGAGCCGGGGAGCAGTTCTTC,TRBJ2-1,.,TRBV24-1,.